These 9 T cell receptor beta chains originate from one sample sequenced in a study of read filtering for tumor transcriptome and immune sequencing (dated by TCRdb to about 2020). Sequencing took place on an Illumina HiSeq 4000. TCR libraries were built from approximately 400 ng RNA with the Immunoverse kit, using molecular barcoded adaptors covering alpha/delta and beta/gamma chains. TCRdb passed the public sequencing reads through fastp at Q25 and MiXCR, retaining productive beta sequences. Each CDR3 protein appears once, grouped with its most common genes and DNA. Across this sample there are some 130,000 distinct CDR3 sequences, with about an eighth seen only once. The ten largest make up approximately 11% of the sample. Sequencing input: a population of CD138-negative cells sorted from bone marrow. The cell subset or site label here, explained by the study, means: bone marrow mononuclear cells depleted of CD138+ plasma/myeloma cells by negative magnetic selection. Source of these receptors: a donor at least 40 years old with multiple myeloma.

In its sample, this clonotype was seen many times. The V call is TRBV11-2, the J call TRBJ2-3; possibly TRBD2 for D (5 bases). CDR3 length: 15 residues. The germline gives CDR1 SGHAT, CDR2 FQNNGV. The germline V and J ends were trimmed by 5 bases and 1 base, with 13 bases remaining between them. DNA of the CDR3: TGTGCCAGCAGCCTCCACGTTAGCGGCACAGATACGCAGTATTTT. Translated, it gives CASSLHVSGTDTQYF.

The table lists this clonotype with a few counts. A much larger clone sits a single nucleotide away, making a read error possible. The gene calls are TRBV25-1 and TRBJ2-5; tentatively, D is TRBD2 (7 bases). This CDR3 comprises 13 residues. Germline V gene sequence: CDR1 MGHDK, CDR2 SYGVNS. With 2 bases removed from V and 9 bases from J, the gap between germline ends came to 13 bases. The CDR3 protein is CASSEQGREAQYF. The DNA of the CDR3 is TGTGCCAGCAGTGAACAGGGGAGGGAGGCCCAGTACTTC.

Notes on this clonotype: A clone one base away is much larger, so this may be a read error. The V and J genes are TRBV7-8 and TRBJ1-2; D is undetermined. Germline V gives CDR1 SGHVS, CDR2 FQNEAQ. The CDR3 runs to 12 residues. The CDR3 reads CASGFNFYGYTF. The CDR3 DNA sequence: TGTGCCAGCGGCTTCAACTTCTATGGCTACACCTTC.

The J gene is TRBJ2-5, the V gene TRBV5-1; a possible D gene is TRBD2 (5 bases). V was clipped by 0 bases and J by 1 base, with 10 bases between them. Per germline, CDR1 SGHRS and CDR2 YFSETQ. The CDR3 is made up of 15 amino acids. The CDR3 DNA reads TGCGCCAGCAGCTTGGCCGGGAATTTCCAAGAGACCCAGTACTTC. Residues: CASSLAGNFQETQYF.

Note on this clonotype: At one end the junction does not follow the germline gene, possibly because of a read error. The V gene is TRBV4-1, the J gene TRBJ2-1, with 11 bases fitting TRBD2. The CDR3 is made up of 16 amino acids. CDR1 MGHRA and CDR2 YSYEKL come from the germline V gene. The CDR3: CASSHNSGGAWNEQLF. In DNA, the CDR3 is TGCGCCAGCAGCCATAATAGCGGGGGGGCCTGGAATGAGCAGCTCTTC.

To note about this clonotype: A much larger clone sits a single nucleotide away, making a read error possible. V gene TRBV5-5 combines with J gene TRBJ1-4, with D possibly TRBD1 on 5 matching bases. The CDR3 runs 14 residues. From germline, CDR1 is SGHKS and CDR2 YYEKEE (reference sequence). The CDR3 coding sequence is TGTGCCAGCAGCTTGGAAGGGGTCGCAGGGAAACTGGTTTTT. Encoded protein: CASSLEGVAGKLVF.

This clonotype was observed a handful of times. The rearrangement links TRBV6-1 to TRBJ2-2, with no clear D. The length of the CDR3 is 14 residues. The V gene's germline CDR1 is MNHNS and CDR2 SASEGT. V was trimmed by 6 bases and J by 1 base, leaving 9 bases between them. The CDR3 reads CASRAVLNTGELFF. The DNA for the CDR3 is TGTGCCAGCAGGGCCGTCTTGAACACCGGGGAGCTGTTTTTT.

This clonotype was seen a few times. The chain combines TRBV29-1 with TRBJ1-1, with 7 nucleotides matching TRBD1. The CDR3 spans 12 residues. Germline V gene lookup returns CDR1 SQVTM and CDR2 ANQGSEA. The junction had 6 bases not matched to a gene; V was cut back by 7 bases and J by 4 bases. CDR3: CSADRETTEAFF. The CDR3 DNA follows: TGCAGCGCCGACAGGGAGACCACTGAAGCTTTCTTT.

Worth noting for this clonotype: The junction shows a germline mismatch at one end, possibly a read error. The genes are TRBV5-1 and TRBJ2-7, with 12 bases that match TRBD2. In germline, CDR1 is SGHRS, CDR2 YFSETQ. The CDR3 spans 15 residues. This CDR3 is CASSLGLAGSYELYF. In DNA form, the CDR3 reads TGCGCCAGCAGTTTGGGACTAGCGGGCTCCTACGAGCTGTACTTC.